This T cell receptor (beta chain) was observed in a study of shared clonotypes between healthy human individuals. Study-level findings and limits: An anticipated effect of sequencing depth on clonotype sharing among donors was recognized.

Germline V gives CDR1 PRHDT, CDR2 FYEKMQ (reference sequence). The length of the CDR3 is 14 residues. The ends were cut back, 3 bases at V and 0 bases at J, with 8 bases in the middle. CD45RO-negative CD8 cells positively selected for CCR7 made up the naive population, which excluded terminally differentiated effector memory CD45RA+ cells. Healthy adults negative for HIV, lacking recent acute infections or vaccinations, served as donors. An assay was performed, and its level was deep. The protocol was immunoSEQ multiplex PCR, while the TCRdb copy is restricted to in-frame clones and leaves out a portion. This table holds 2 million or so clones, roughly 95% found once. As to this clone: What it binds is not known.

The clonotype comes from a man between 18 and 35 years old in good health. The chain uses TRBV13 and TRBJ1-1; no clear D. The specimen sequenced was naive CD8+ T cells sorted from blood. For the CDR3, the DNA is TGTGCCAGCAGCTTGGGCAGCTTGAACACTGAAGCTTTCTTT. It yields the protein CASSLGSLNTEAFF.